The present TCR beta chain was sequenced within a study of blood T cell repertoires in COVID-19. Germline V gene lookup returns CDR1 MNHEY and CDR2 SVGEGT. V dropped 5 bases and J dropped 2; count of bases not matched to a gene: 13. CDR3 size: 18 residues. Generated by immunoSEQ multiplex PCR, the TCRdb table keeps only in-frame clones and is missing some. Of approximately 180,000 clones listed, 88% are singletons. The V gene is TRBV6-2 or TRBV6-3, the J gene TRBJ1-5, with TRBD1 identical over 9 bases. The receptor was derived from a human donor in a cohort sampled during active COVID-19. Sequenced sample: peripheral blood. Written as DNA, the CDR3 is TGTGCCAGCAGTCAAACCCCCGGGACAGGGAGGGGCAATCAGCCCCAGCATTTT. Protein: CASSQTPGTGRGNQPQHF.